The 18 T cell receptor beta chains reported below all come from one sample, sequenced in a study of blood T cell repertoires in COVID-19. Profiling relied on immunoSEQ multiplex PCR, and the TCRdb table lists in-frame clones only, not all of them. This table has some 300,000 clones, around 90% appearing once. Sequenced sample: PBMCs or T cells enriched from blood (not recorded which). The receptor set was obtained from a woman aged 25 to 39 who had recovered from COVID-19.

The chain carries TRBV9 and TRBJ1-4; TRBD1 aligns across 9 bases. With 3 bases clipped from V and 7 bases from J, the junction kept 10 bases outside the gene matches. The CDR3 has 16 residues. Germline V gene sequence: CDR1 SGDLS, CDR2 YYNGEE. The CDR3 region has the DNA TGTGCCAGCAGCGCCACAGGGGGCCAATGGGGTGAAAAACTGTTTTTT. The encoded protein is CASSATGGQWGEKLFF.

This chain joins TRBV4-1 and TRBJ2-7, with 7 positions matching TRBD1. J gave up 1 base and V 0 bases, and 6 bases lay outside the gene matches. Germline CDR1 MGHRA, CDR2 YSYEKL. The CDR3 has 16 residues. The CDR3 sequence is CASSQEGTALSYEQYF. CDR3 bases: TGCGCCAGCAGCCAAGAGGGGACAGCCCTTTCCTACGAGCAGTACTTC.

The chain carries TRBV18 and TRBJ1-3; 8 nucleotides match TRBD1. With V trimmed by 3 bases and J by 1 base, 11 bases remained unmatched. The CDR3 is 18 residues long. The V gene's germline CDR1 is KGHSH and CDR2 LQKENI. CDR3 amino acids: CASSPINFQGASGNTIYF. DNA for the CDR3: TGTGCCAGCTCACCGATAAATTTTCAGGGGGCTTCTGGAAACACCATATATTTT.

Here the CDR3 DNA reads TGTGCCAGCAGTCGTGGGACAGGAGATGGCGAGCAGTACTTC. Translation gives CASSRGTGDGEQYF. The genes are TRBV2 and TRBJ2-7; 8 nucleotides align to TRBD1. V trimming: 5 bases; J trimming: 6 bases; junction bases outside the gene matches: 9. CDR3 length: 14 residues. Germline V gene lookup returns CDR1 SNHLY and CDR2 FYNNEI.

J is TRBJ1-4 and V is TRBV4-3; a possible D gene is TRBD1 (5 bases). There are 15 residues in the CDR3. V lost 0 bases and J lost 13, with 18 bases in between. Germline CDR1 is LGHNA and CDR2 is YSLEER. The CDR3 nucleotides read TGCGCCAGCAGCCAAGAACCCCAGGGCAGCCAGTCACTGTTTTTT. It yields the protein CASSQEPQGSQSLFF.

The V call is TRBV11-2, the J call TRBJ1-2, with a possible D match to TRBD1 (6 bases). Germline values: CDR1 SGHAT, CDR2 FQNNGV. Trimming took 1 base from V and 7 from J, leaving 16 bases between them. The CDR3 consists of 15 residues. CDR3 protein: CASSLAGPRGRGYTF. In nucleotides, the CDR3 is TGTGCCAGCAGCTTAGCAGGGCCCAGGGGTCGTGGCTACACCTTC.

This chain connects TRBV6-5 to TRBJ1-6; no firm D call. Germline CDR1 is MNHEY and CDR2 is SVGAGI. CDR3 size: 12 residues. V lost 2 bases, J lost 9 bases, and 5 bases lay in between. DNA for the CDR3: TGTGCCAGCAGTTACCCCCTTTCACCCCTCCACTTT. Protein product: CASSYPLSPLHF.

The chain couples TRBV7-9 to TRBJ1-4, with TRBD1 matching over 7 bases. Germline CDR1 is SEHNR and CDR2 is FQNEAQ (reference sequence). Trimming took 5 bases from V and 2 from J; bases not matched to a gene: 5. The CDR3 extends over 15 amino acids. CDR3 loop: CASSRMTGTNEKLFF. CDR3 coding DNA: TGTGCCAGCAGCCGAATGACAGGGACTAATGAAAAACTGTTTTTT. The complete variable domain, with remaining parts taken from reference TRBV7-9 and TRBJ1-4, reads DTGVSQNPRHKITKRGQNVTFRCDPISEHNRLYWYRQTLGQGPEFLTYFQNEAQLEKSRLLSDRFSAERPKGSFSTLEIQRTEQGDSAMYLCASSRMTGTNEKLFFGSGTQLSVL.

The rearrangement links TRBV28 to TRBJ1-5, with a possible D match to TRBD1 (5 bases). The CDR3 is 16 amino acids. The V gene's germline CDR1 is MDHEN and CDR2 SYDVKM. The V gene lost 3 bases and the J gene lost 0 bases, with 12 bases spanning the gap. The CDR3 DNA sequence: TGTGCCAGCAGTTTTGGGGCTTTTATTAGCAATCAGCCCCAGCATTTT. It encodes CASSFGAFISNQPQHF.

The chain recombines TRBV13 with TRBJ1-2, with D unresolved. The ends were cut back, 0 bases at V and 5 bases at J, with 16 bases in the middle. Germline V gene lookup returns CDR1 PRHDT and CDR2 FYEKMQ (reference sequence). CDR3 length: 16 amino acids. CDR3 sequence (DNA): TGTGCCAGCAGCTTAGGCCTTGGCTCCCCGGGGTATGGCTACACCTTC. Protein sequence: CASSLGLGSPGYGYTF.

The chain joins TRBV18 to TRBJ1-1; the D gene is possibly TRBD1 (5 bases). This CDR3 region has 13 residues. V dropped 1 base and J dropped 5 bases, with 8 bases sitting between them. Germline CDR1 is KGHSH and CDR2 is LQKENI. For the CDR3, the DNA is TGTGCCAGCTCACCACAGGGGCAGACTGAAGCTTTCTTT. Its translation is CASSPQGQTEAFF.

This clone has just a few counts. The V call is TRBV5-8, the J call TRBJ1-3; D may be TRBD1 (5 bases). V was clipped by 3 bases and J by 0 bases, with 10 bases between them. The CDR3 runs to 15 residues. The germline gives CDR1 SGHTS, CDR2 YDEGEE. CDR3 protein: CASSWGGISGNTIYF. CDR3 DNA: TGTGCCAGCAGCTGGGGGGGGATCTCTGGAAACACCATATATTTT.

This clone was found a few times. The chain combines TRBV5-6 with TRBJ2-1; the D gene is possibly TRBD2 (6 bases). The length of the CDR3 is 14 residues. Trimming stripped 1 base from V and 4 bases from J, with 9 bases between. Germline V gene lookup returns CDR1 SGHDT and CDR2 YYEEEE. The CDR3 coding sequence is TGTGCCAGCAGCTTGCCGGGACTTTACAATGAGCAGTTCTTC. Residues: CASSLPGLYNEQFF. The full variable domain, rest sourced from reference TRBV5-6 and TRBJ2-1, is DAGVTQSPTHLIKTRGQQVTLRCSPKSGHDTVSWYQQALGQGPQFIFQYYEEEERQRGNFPDRFSGHQFPNYSSELNVNALLLGDSALYLCASSLPGLYNEQFFGPGTRLTVL.

J is TRBJ2-7 and V is TRBV3-1 (or the pseudogene TRBV3-2); 9 nucleotides line up with TRBD2. Losses at the gene ends were 0 bases for V and 4 bases for J; bases not matched to a gene: 10. Germline CDR1 LGHDT, CDR2 YNNKEL (reference sequence). This CDR3 region has 17 residues. This chain's CDR3 is CASSQELAGADRYEQYF. Written as DNA, the CDR3 is TGTGCCAGCAGCCAAGAATTAGCGGGAGCGGATCGTTACGAGCAGTACTTC.

This CDR3 reads CAISDPATNEKLFF. CDR3 in DNA: TGTGCCATCAGTGACCCAGCAACTAATGAAAAACTGTTTTTT. The V gene is TRBV10-3, the J gene TRBJ1-4, with no clear D. Germline lookup yields CDR1 ENHRY and CDR2 SYGVKD. The CDR3 spans 14 residues. V lost 3 bases and J 0 bases, leaving 5 bases between the germline ends.

The CDR3 protein is CASSLSTGLNTEAFF. CDR3 nucleotide sequence: TGTGCCAGCAGTTTATCGACAGGGTTGAACACTGAAGCTTTCTTT. This sequence joins TRBV27 and TRBJ1-1; 7 bases map to TRBD1. Germline assignment: CDR1 MNHEY and CDR2 SMNVEV (reference sequence). The junction had 1 base not matched to a gene; V was cut back by 0 bases and J by 0 bases. The CDR3 covers 15 residues.

V is TRBV19 and J is TRBJ1-3; the match to TRBD1 covers 7 bases. The length of the CDR3 is 13 residues. Looked up from germline, CDR1 is LNHDA and CDR2 is SQIVND (reference sequence). Germline trimming cut 6 bases from V and 4 bases from J; bases unmatched to any gene: 3. CDR3 sequence reads: CASRTGFGNTIYF. CDR3 DNA: TGTGCCAGTAGGACAGGGTTCGGAAACACCATATATTTT.

The chain is built from TRBV30 and TRBJ2-7; possibly TRBD2 for D (5 bases). CDR3 length: 18 residues. Germline CDR1 and CDR2: GTSNPN and SVGIG (reference sequence). Trimming pared 5 bases from V and 4 bases from J, leaving 30 bases between. CDR3 sequence reads: CAWENYWRRSTEAYEQYF. CDR3 DNA: TGTGCCTGGGAAAATTATTGGCGACGATCTACGGAGGCTTACGAGCAGTACTTC.